This T cell receptor beta chain was documented in a study of blood T cell repertoires in COVID-19. Produced via immunoSEQ multiplex PCR; TCRdb's table is partial and in-frame only. The sample shows a few hundred thousand clones, 75% to 90% of them seen only once. Specimen: peripheral blood. The receptor was derived from a man between 18 and 29 years old with active or convalescent COVID-19.

CDR3 nucleotides: TGTGCCAGCAGCTCAGACCGGGACAGGAGGCCCGAGCAGTACTTC. Residues: CASSSDRDRRPEQYF. The chain has TRBV7-9 and TRBJ2-7, with 8 bases lining up with TRBD1. The V segment lost 4 bases and the J segment 6 bases; nucleotides outside the gene matches: 11. CDR3 length equals 15 residues. Germline CDR1 is SEHNR and CDR2 is FQNEAQ (reference sequence).